This TCR beta chain was sequenced during a study of Graves' ophthalmopathy and Graves' hyperthyroidism. General study findings and limits: Ophthalmopathy progression prediction by the model yielded a sensitivity of 55% to 71% and a specificity of nearly 75%.

RNA transcripts provided the template for amplifying TCR beta CDR3 regions. Scientists carried out first-round RT-PCR using HTBI primers and then a second-round multiplex PCR. MiXCR, run by TCRdb on the multiplex PCR reads, gives a single entry per CDR3 protein. The sample lists roughly 39,000 distinct CDR3 sequences, 45% to 55% occurring once. The CDR3 contains 15 residues. Trimming took 7 bases from V and 7 from J; bases not matched to a gene: 13. The V gene's germline CDR1 is LNHDA and CDR2 SQIVND (reference sequence). This clonotype was seen a single time. The antigen remains unidentified. Included hyperthyroidism patients were aged 18 to 65 and newly diagnosed (under 2 months' duration). Uncontrolled infections, pregnancy, lactation or other autoimmune diseases led to patient exclusion.

Specimen: peripheral blood. This TCR was recovered from an adult woman with stable Graves' hyperthyroidism. The chain is built from TRBV19 and TRBJ2-1; 7 bases are a match to TRBD2. The CDR3 loop reads CASTQGAGRFNEQFF. CDR3 bases: TGTGCCAGTACCCAAGGGGCCGGGAGGTTTAATGAGCAGTTCTTC.